This TCR beta chain was captured in a study of T cell responses to AZD1222 COVID-19 vaccine. Study-level results: Vaccine-associated CD4 TCRs spanned spike, dominant at 160-218 and 743-854.

The CDR3 consists of 16 residues. Germline assignment: CDR1 SGHVS and CDR2 FNYEAQ. V was cut by 1 base and J by 1 base, with 13 bases left in between. Clones were sequenced by immunoSEQ multiplex PCR, and TCRdb holds only the in-frame ones, with some missing. The sample lists some 130,000 clones, about 90% seen once, with 7.5% to 9.5% in the top ten. Comments on this clone: Its antigen is undetermined.

Sequencing was performed on peripheral blood, taken on day 0 of AZD1222 vaccination. The sequence derives from an adult in good health. The chain uses TRBV7-6 and TRBJ1-1; D is undetermined. CDR3 sequence: CASSLGTLKGNTEAFF. The CDR3 coding sequence is TGTGCCAGCAGCTTAGGGACCCTCAAGGGGAACACTGAAGCTTTCTTT.